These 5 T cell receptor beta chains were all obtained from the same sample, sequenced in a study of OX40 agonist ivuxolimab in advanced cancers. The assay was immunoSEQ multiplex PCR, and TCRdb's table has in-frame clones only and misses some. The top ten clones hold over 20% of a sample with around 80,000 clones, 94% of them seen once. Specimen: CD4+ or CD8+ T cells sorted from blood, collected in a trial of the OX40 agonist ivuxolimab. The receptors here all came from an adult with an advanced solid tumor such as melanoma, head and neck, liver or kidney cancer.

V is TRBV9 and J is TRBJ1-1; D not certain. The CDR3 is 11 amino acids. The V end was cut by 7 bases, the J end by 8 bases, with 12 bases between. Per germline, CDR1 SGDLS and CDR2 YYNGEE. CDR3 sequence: CASGGVGEAFF. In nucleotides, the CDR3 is TGTGCCAGCGGCGGGGTGGGGGAAGCTTTCTTT.

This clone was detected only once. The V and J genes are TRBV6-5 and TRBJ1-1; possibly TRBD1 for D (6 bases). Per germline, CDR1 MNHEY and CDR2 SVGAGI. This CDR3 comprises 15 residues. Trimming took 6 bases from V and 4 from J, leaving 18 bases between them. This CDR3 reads CASSPPRGAGTEAFF. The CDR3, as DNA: TGTGCCAGCAGCCCCCCCCGGGGGGCGGGCACTGAAGCTTTCTTT.

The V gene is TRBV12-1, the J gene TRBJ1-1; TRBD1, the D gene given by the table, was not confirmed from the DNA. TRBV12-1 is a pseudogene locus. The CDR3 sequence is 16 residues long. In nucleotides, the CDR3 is TGTGCCAGCAGCTTGGGGACAGGGAGGTGGCACACTGAAGCTTTCTTT. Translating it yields CASSLGTGRWHTEAFF.

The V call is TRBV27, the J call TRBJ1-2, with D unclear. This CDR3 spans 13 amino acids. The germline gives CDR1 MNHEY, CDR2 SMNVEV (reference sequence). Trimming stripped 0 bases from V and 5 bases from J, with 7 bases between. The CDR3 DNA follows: TGTGCCAGCAGTTTATCTACGGGTTATGGCTACACCTTC. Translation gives CASSLSTGYGYTF.

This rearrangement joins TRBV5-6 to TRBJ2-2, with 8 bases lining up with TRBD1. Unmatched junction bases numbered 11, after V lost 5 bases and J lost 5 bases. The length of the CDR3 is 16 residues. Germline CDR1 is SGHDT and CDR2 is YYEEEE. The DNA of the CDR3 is TGTGCCAGCAGTTTCGAGACAGGGGATCTTACCGGGGAGCTGTTTTTT. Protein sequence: CASSFETGDLTGELFF.